This is a list of T cell receptor beta chains from one sample in a study of blood T cell repertoires in COVID-19. Data came from immunoSEQ multiplex PCR; TCRdb stores just in-frame clones and leaves some out. The sample has about 280,000 clones, around 90% seen once; the top ten hold around 1%. The source material was PBMCs or T cells enriched from blood (not recorded which). The receptors stem from a woman in her 30s who had recovered from COVID-19. CDR3s include the opening cysteine and the closing phenylalanine or tryptophan. Fields, in order: CDR3 DNA, CDR3 protein, V gene, J gene, clone size, D gene. The D gene is left open where the match is weak. Size is stated for part of the rows, as once, few or many counts, or as a class when the clone is expanded.

CDR3 DNA: TGTGCCAGCAGCTTGGCTCCGGACAGGGGAAACACCATATATTTT; CDR3 protein: CASSLAPDRGNTIYF; V gene: TRBV5-4; J gene: TRBJ1-3; clone size: .; D gene: TRBD1
CDR3 DNA: TGTGCCAGCAGCCCGAACAGGGGGGAGCTGTTTTTT; CDR3 protein: CASSPNRGELFF; V gene: TRBV7-9; J gene: TRBJ2-2; clone size: .; D gene: .
CDR3 DNA: TGTGCCAGCAGTCCACTAATAGATACGCAGTATTTT; CDR3 protein: CASSPLIDTQYF; V gene: TRBV28; J gene: TRBJ2-3; clone size: .; D gene: .
CDR3 DNA: TGTGCCAGCAGCGAGACTAGCGGGAGTACTTTGGAGACCCAGTACTTC; CDR3 protein: CASSETSGSTLETQYF; V gene: TRBV9; J gene: TRBJ2-5; clone size: .; D gene: TRBD2
CDR3 DNA: TGTGCCTGGAAGGGACAGTACACCGGGGAGCTGTTTTTT; CDR3 protein: CAWKGQYTGELFF; V gene: TRBV30; J gene: TRBJ2-2; clone size: .; D gene: TRBD1
CDR3 DNA: TGTGCCAGCAGACTGGGTCTAGAGGGCTATAACTATGGCTACACCTTC; CDR3 protein: CASRLGLEGYNYGYTF; V gene: TRBV9; J gene: TRBJ1-2; clone size: few; D gene: .
CDR3 DNA: TGTGCCAGCAGTTACGACAGTAACTATGGCTACACCTTC; CDR3 protein: CASSYDSNYGYTF; V gene: TRBV2; J gene: TRBJ1-2; clone size: .; D gene: .
CDR3 DNA: TGTGCCAGCATATCAACAGGGCGCACTGAAGCTTTCTTT; CDR3 protein: CASISTGRTEAFF; V gene: TRBV27; J gene: TRBJ1-1; clone size: few; D gene: .
CDR3 DNA: TGTGCCAGCAGTTACCGTACTAGCGGGGTACCTTGGGAGCAGTTCTTC; CDR3 protein: CASSYRTSGVPWEQFF; V gene: TRBV6-5; J gene: TRBJ2-1; clone size: .; D gene: TRBD2
CDR3 DNA: TGTGCCAGCAGTTACCTAGACAGGGATGGGGTCAATGAGCAGTTCTTC; CDR3 protein: CASSYLDRDGVNEQFF; V gene: TRBV6-2/TRBV6-3; J gene: TRBJ2-1; clone size: .; D gene: TRBD1
CDR3 DNA: TGTGCCTGGAGTCCGGGGGGCCCCTCTCAGTTCTTC; CDR3 protein: CAWSPGGPSQFF; V gene: TRBV30; J gene: TRBJ2-1; clone size: .; D gene: .
CDR3 DNA: TGCAGCGCTGCGGACAGGCAGGGTGAAAAACTGTTTTTT; CDR3 protein: CSAADRQGEKLFF; V gene: TRBV29-1; J gene: TRBJ1-4; clone size: .; D gene: TRBD1
CDR3 DNA: TGTGCCAGCAGTTTAGGAGAGGGAGATCAGCCCCAGCATTTT; CDR3 protein: CASSLGEGDQPQHF; V gene: TRBV28; J gene: TRBJ1-5; clone size: .; D gene: .
CDR3 DNA: TGTGCCAGCGCGCAGGGGCCCTACACAGATACGCAGTATTTT; CDR3 protein: CASAQGPYTDTQYF; V gene: TRBV9; J gene: TRBJ2-3; clone size: .; D gene: .
CDR3 DNA: TGCGCCAGCAGCTTGGCAGCGGCCGGGACAGGGGTTGGGGAGCAGTACTTC; CDR3 protein: CASSLAAAGTGVGEQYF; V gene: TRBV5-1; J gene: TRBJ2-7; clone size: .; D gene: TRBD1
CDR3 DNA: TGTGCCAGTAGTATAAGGGGGCCGCACACTGAAGCTTTCTTT; CDR3 protein: CASSIRGPHTEAFF; V gene: TRBV19; J gene: TRBJ1-1; clone size: .; D gene: TRBD1
CDR3 DNA: TGTGCCAGCTCACCGGCAAGGGGGCCCTTGGATGGCTACACCTTC; CDR3 protein: CASSPARGPLDGYTF; V gene: TRBV18; J gene: TRBJ1-2; clone size: .; D gene: TRBD1
CDR3 DNA: TGTGCCAGCAGCATCAACAGGGCTCTTGACACTGAAGCTTTCTTT; CDR3 protein: CASSINRALDTEAFF; V gene: TRBV5-4; J gene: TRBJ1-1; clone size: .; D gene: .
CDR3 DNA: TGTGCCACCAGTGACCCGGGACTAGCGGGAGATTACAATGAGCAGTTCTTC; CDR3 protein: CATSDPGLAGDYNEQFF; V gene: TRBV24-1; J gene: TRBJ2-1; clone size: few; D gene: TRBD2
CDR3 DNA: TGCGCCAGCAGCCAAGTGGCGGACTCCTACGAGCAGTACTTC; CDR3 protein: CASSQVADSYEQYF; V gene: TRBV4-1; J gene: TRBJ2-7; clone size: once; D gene: .
CDR3 DNA: TGTGCCAGCTCACCAGCCGGGACTCCTGAAAATGGCTACACCTTC; CDR3 protein: CASSPAGTPENGYTF; V gene: TRBV18; J gene: TRBJ1-2; clone size: .; D gene: .
CDR3 DNA: TGTGCCAGTAGTTCCTACGCCAACAGGGTCCAAGAGACCCAGTACTTC; CDR3 protein: CASSSYANRVQETQYF; V gene: TRBV19; J gene: TRBJ2-5; clone size: .; D gene: .
CDR3 DNA: TGTGCCAGCAGTTTGGTCAGACAGGGGATTACCTACGAGCAGTACTTC; CDR3 protein: CASSLVRQGITYEQYF; V gene: TRBV27; J gene: TRBJ2-7; clone size: .; D gene: TRBD1
CDR3 DNA: TGTGCCAGCAGCCCGGGACTAGCGGGGGTAAGGCAGAATACGCAGTATTTT; CDR3 protein: CASSPGLAGVRQNTQYF; V gene: TRBV5-8; J gene: TRBJ2-3; clone size: .; D gene: TRBD2
CDR3 DNA: TGTGCCAGCAGCTTACTGGGGGCACAGTACTTC; CDR3 protein: CASSLLGAQYF; V gene: TRBV7-2; J gene: TRBJ2-7; clone size: once; D gene: .
CDR3 DNA: TGTGCCAGCAGTTCGATCACAGGGCCGATTAATTCACCCCTCCACTTT; CDR3 protein: CASSSITGPINSPLHF; V gene: TRBV27; J gene: TRBJ1-6; clone size: few; D gene: .
CDR3 DNA: TGTGCCAGCAGTTATAGCGGGAGGAACACAGATACGCAGTATTTT; CDR3 protein: CASSYSGRNTDTQYF; V gene: TRBV6-2/TRBV6-3; J gene: TRBJ2-3; clone size: .; D gene: TRBD2
CDR3 DNA: TGTGCCATCAGTGAGTCCCTAACGACAAGTCAGCCCCAGCATTTT; CDR3 protein: CAISESLTTSQPQHF; V gene: TRBV10-3; J gene: TRBJ1-5; clone size: .; D gene: .
CDR3 DNA: TGTGCCAGCAGCAGATTACGACTGGACAGGGGGCAAACGGGATATAATTCACCCCTCCACTTT; CDR3 protein: CASSRLRLDRGQTGYNSPLHF; V gene: TRBV6-6; J gene: TRBJ1-6; clone size: once; D gene: TRBD1
CDR3 DNA: TGCGCCAGCAGCTACCTGAGTAGCGGTGCCGGGGAGCTGTTTTTT; CDR3 protein: CASSYLSSGAGELFF; V gene: TRBV5-1; J gene: TRBJ2-2; clone size: .; D gene: .
CDR3 DNA: TGCGCCAGCAGCCACCCCCCGGGACAGGGACCCGAAGCTTTCTTT; CDR3 protein: CASSHPPGQGPEAFF; V gene: TRBV4-1; J gene: TRBJ1-1; clone size: .; D gene: TRBD1
CDR3 DNA: TGTGCCAGCAGTTTCCCCGGGACAGCCTATGGCTACACCTTC; CDR3 protein: CASSFPGTAYGYTF; V gene: TRBV28; J gene: TRBJ1-2; clone size: .; D gene: TRBD1
CDR3 DNA: TGTGCCAGCTCTTTGGACAGCTCCTACGAGCAGTACTTC; CDR3 protein: CASSLDSSYEQYF; V gene: TRBV18; J gene: TRBJ2-7; clone size: .; D gene: .
CDR3 DNA: TGTGTCAGACCCACCGGGAGGACGAATCAGCCCCAGCATTTT; CDR3 protein: CVRPTGRTNQPQHF; V gene: TRBV7-5; J gene: TRBJ1-5; clone size: .; D gene: .
CDR3 DNA: TGTGCCAGCAGCCCCTTCTCTGCAGGGCGGCATGGCTACACCTTC; CDR3 protein: CASSPFSAGRHGYTF; V gene: TRBV6-5; J gene: TRBJ1-2; clone size: .; D gene: .
CDR3 DNA: TGTGCCAGCAGCACCAACAGGGGAACTAATGAAAAACTGTTTTTT; CDR3 protein: CASSTNRGTNEKLFF; V gene: TRBV5-4; J gene: TRBJ1-4; clone size: .; D gene: TRBD1
CDR3 DNA: TGTGCCAGCGAGCCCGCCGGACTTACAGATACGCAGTATTTT; CDR3 protein: CASEPAGLTDTQYF; V gene: TRBV7-9; J gene: TRBJ2-3; clone size: .; D gene: .
CDR3 DNA: TGTGCCAGCAGCGTAGGAGCAAGCTCTGGAAACACCATATATTTT; CDR3 protein: CASSVGASSGNTIYF; V gene: TRBV9; J gene: TRBJ1-3; clone size: .; D gene: .
CDR3 DNA: TGTGCCAGCAGTTACTCGGGCCAACTCTATGGCTACACCTTC; CDR3 protein: CASSYSGQLYGYTF; V gene: TRBV6-5; J gene: TRBJ1-2; clone size: once; D gene: .
CDR3 DNA: TGTGCCAGCAGGGACAGTACCTACGAGCAGTACTTC; CDR3 protein: CASRDSTYEQYF; V gene: TRBV27; J gene: TRBJ2-7; clone size: .; D gene: .
CDR3 DNA: TGTGCCAGCAGTGACCGGACAGAGCTGAACTACGAGCAGTACTTC; CDR3 protein: CASSDRTELNYEQYF; V gene: TRBV2; J gene: TRBJ2-7; clone size: .; D gene: .
CDR3 DNA: TGTGCCAGCAGCGCGGAGGCGGACTGGAGTTATGGCTACACCTTC; CDR3 protein: CASSAEADWSYGYTF; V gene: TRBV9; J gene: TRBJ1-2; clone size: .; D gene: .
CDR3 DNA: TGTGCCAGCAGCTTGAGTTCCGCCGGGGAGCTGTTTTTT; CDR3 protein: CASSLSSAGELFF; V gene: TRBV11-3; J gene: TRBJ2-2; clone size: many; D gene: .
CDR3 DNA: TGTGCCACCAGTGTCGACAGCTCCTACGAGCAGTACTTC; CDR3 protein: CATSVDSSYEQYF; V gene: TRBV24-1; J gene: TRBJ2-7; clone size: .; D gene: .
CDR3 DNA: TGCGCCAGCAGCTTGATTAGGCCGGACAGTAGTGAAGCTTTCTTT; CDR3 protein: CASSLIRPDSSEAFF; V gene: TRBV5-1; J gene: TRBJ1-1; clone size: .; D gene: .
CDR3 DNA: TGTGCCAGCAGCACGAGACAGAGAGAAGAGACCCAGTACTTC; CDR3 protein: CASSTRQREETQYF; V gene: TRBV7-2; J gene: TRBJ2-5; clone size: .; D gene: .
CDR3 DNA: TGTGCCAGCAGCAAATGCCTGGGACACCTAAGCTCTAACACTGAAGCTTTCTTT; CDR3 protein: CASSKCLGHLSSNTEAFF; V gene: TRBV21-1; J gene: TRBJ1-1; clone size: .; D gene: .
CDR3 DNA: TGTGCCAGCAGCTTACCCGAGCGCCGCTCCTACGAGCAGTACTTC; CDR3 protein: CASSLPERRSYEQYF; V gene: TRBV27; J gene: TRBJ2-7; clone size: .; D gene: .
CDR3 DNA: TGTGCCAGTGCTCCTCCGGACACCAACTATGGCTACACCTTC; CDR3 protein: CASAPPDTNYGYTF; V gene: TRBV19; J gene: TRBJ1-2; clone size: .; D gene: .
CDR3 DNA: TGTGCCAGCACGGCGGGGGGACCCCTCCACTTT; CDR3 protein: CASTAGGPLHF; V gene: TRBV6-5; J gene: TRBJ1-6; clone size: .; D gene: .
CDR3 DNA: TGTGCCATCAGTGGGATTGGGACAGGGAACCCTAACTATGGCTACACCTTC; CDR3 protein: CAISGIGTGNPNYGYTF; V gene: TRBV10-3; J gene: TRBJ1-2; clone size: .; D gene: TRBD1
CDR3 DNA: TGCGCCAGCAGCTTGGAGGAGGATACGCAGTATTTT; CDR3 protein: CASSLEEDTQYF; V gene: TRBV5-1; J gene: TRBJ2-3; clone size: .; D gene: .
CDR3 DNA: TGTGCCAGCAGCTTAGGAGGGGGCGGAGAGCCCCAGCATTTT; CDR3 protein: CASSLGGGGEPQHF; V gene: TRBV7-2; J gene: TRBJ1-5; clone size: .; D gene: TRBD1
CDR3 DNA: TGTGCCAGCAGCTTGCAGCCGACAGGGGGGTATGGCTACACCTTC; CDR3 protein: CASSLQPTGGYGYTF; V gene: TRBV11-2; J gene: TRBJ1-2; clone size: .; D gene: TRBD1